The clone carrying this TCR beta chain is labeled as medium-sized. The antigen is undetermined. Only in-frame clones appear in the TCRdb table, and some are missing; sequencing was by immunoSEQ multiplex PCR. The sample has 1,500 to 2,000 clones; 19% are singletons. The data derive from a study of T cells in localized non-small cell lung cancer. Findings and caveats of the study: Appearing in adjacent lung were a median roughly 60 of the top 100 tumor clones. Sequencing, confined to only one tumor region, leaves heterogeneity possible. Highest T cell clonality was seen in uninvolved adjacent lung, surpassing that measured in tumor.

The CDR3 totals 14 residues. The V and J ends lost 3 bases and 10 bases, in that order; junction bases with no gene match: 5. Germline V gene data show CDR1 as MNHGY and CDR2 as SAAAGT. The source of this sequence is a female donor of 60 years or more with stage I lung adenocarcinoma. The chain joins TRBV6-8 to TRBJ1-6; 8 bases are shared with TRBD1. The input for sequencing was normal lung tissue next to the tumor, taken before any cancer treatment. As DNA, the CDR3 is TGTGCCAGCAGTTATCAGGCAGGGGGCTCACCCCTCCACTTT. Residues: CASSYQAGGSPLHF.